This T cell receptor (beta chain) was captured in a study of OX40 agonist ivuxolimab in advanced cancers. About the study: Ivuxolimab, an antibody acting as an agonist of OX40 (CD134), was used to treat patients.

Study conclusions and caveats: Expanded peripheral T cell antigen specificity was not determined. The CD4+ and CD8+ T cells in the blood had expanded clonally by week 6 at 0.1 to 3.0 mg/kg.

Sequencing used immunoSEQ multiplex PCR; TCRdb keeps in-frame clones, though not all of them. Here the sample spans about 20,000 clones, approximately 83% being singletons. As concerns this clone: The antigen is not known.

CDR1 is SGHTA and CDR2 is FQGTGA in the germline V gene. V lost 6 bases to trimming and J lost 0 bases; unmatched junction nucleotides: 4. The CDR3 runs 16 residues. The chain combines TRBV7-3 with TRBJ2-6; 8 bases map to TRBD1. The sequence came from an adult with an advanced solid tumor such as melanoma, head and neck, liver or kidney cancer. The material sequenced was CD4+ or CD8+ T cells sorted from blood, taken in a trial of the OX40 agonist ivuxolimab. The CDR3 region has the DNA TGTGCCAGCAGTAAGACAGGGGTCTCTGGGGCCAACGTCCTGACTTTC. Amino acids: CASSKTGVSGANVLTF.